A selection of T cell receptor beta chains follows, all from one sample in a study of response to subunit inactivated influenza vaccine. From the RT-PCR reads, TCRdb called clonotypes with MiXCR, one entry per CDR3 protein. Here the sample spans fewer than 600,000 distinct CDR3 sequences, approximately 7.8% being singletons. The sample was PBMCs from blood, taken around 25 months after vaccination. The receptors shown here come from a man between 50 and 69 years old who received an inactivated influenza vaccine. Both conserved end residues are trimmed from each CDR3. Each record gives: CDR3 protein, V gene.

CDR3: ASSLNRGPGTGELF
V: TRBV5-1

CDR3: ASSQGGYGYT
V: TRBV3-1

CDR3: ASSLAGTSGSESEETQY
V: TRBV7-8

CDR3: ASRDGDNEKLF
V: TRBV7-9

CDR3: ASSPDAGGLQY
V: TRBV7-2

CDR3: AWRDWGGTGELF
V: TRBV30

CDR3: ASSQAGVIYNEQF
V: TRBV14

CDR3: ASSFGLAQDFDEQY
V: TRBV7-2

CDR3: ASSQEDRGSYNEQF
V: TRBV4-3

CDR3: SAQITGRNYEQY
V: TRBV20-1

CDR3: ASSIRQNQPQH
V: TRBV7-2

CDR3: ASSLGSSGVSYEQY
V: TRBV7-2

CDR3: ASSGPYYEQY
V: TRBV25-1

CDR3: ASSIQGNYGYT
V: TRBV6-5

CDR3: ASSSWGSNTEAF
V: TRBV12-3/TRBV12-4

CDR3: ASTPDWGGTEAF
V: TRBV19

CDR3: ASSLGTGGASYNEQF
V: TRBV5-1

CDR3: SADLGWRGLKMQY
V: TRBV20-1

CDR3: ASSSYLLAGTDGEQY
V: TRBV6-2/TRBV6-3

CDR3: ASTSPGQLYEQY
V: TRBV28

CDR3: ASSLSGFNSPLH
V: TRBV28

CDR3: ASSTSANQETQY
V: TRBV9

CDR3: SAQRTGPNTEAF
V: TRBV20-1